One and the same sample provided the 32 T cell receptor beta chains below, sequenced in a study of cytomegalovirus exposure and HLA in healthy donors. PCR involved 60 Vbeta and 13 Jbeta primers. The table came from immunoSEQ multiplex PCR; TCRdb's copy has only in-frame clones and leaves some out. Among 90,000 to 120,000 clones listed, around 80% were seen once. The specimen sequenced was PBMCs. The origin of the receptors is a man aged 25 to 45 in good health and CMV-seropositive.

This clone was counted between two and nine times. The chain links TRBV11-2 to TRBJ2-7; D is unclear. In germline, CDR1 is SGHAT, CDR2 FQNNGV. Trimming stripped 6 bases from V and 2 bases from J, with 5 bases between. The CDR3 is 11 amino acids. In DNA, the CDR3 is TGTGCCAGCAGGGGCGCCTACGAGCAGTACTTC. It specifies CASRGAYEQYF.

The chain uses TRBV2 and TRBJ2-7; D ambiguous. CDR3 length: 14 residues. Germline assignment: CDR1 SNHLY and CDR2 FYNNEI. The V end lost 2 bases, the J end lost 3 bases, and 11 bases lay between the germline ends. The CDR3 sequence: CASSEYGSNYEQYF. CDR3 nucleotides: TGTGCCAGCAGTGAATACGGTTCGAACTACGAGCAGTACTTC.

V usage is TRBV5-6 and J usage is TRBJ2-5; 10 nucleotides agree with TRBD1. V was clipped by 3 bases and J by 4 bases; unmatched bases: 9. Germline V gene lookup returns CDR1 SGHDT and CDR2 YYEEEE. This CDR3 region has 16 residues. CDR3 residues: CASSWNRDRGRETQYF. The DNA of the CDR3 is TGTGCCAGCAGCTGGAACCGGGACAGGGGCCGAGAGACCCAGTACTTC.

The gene calls are TRBV6-1 and TRBJ1-5; D ambiguous. CDR3 length equals 15 residues. CDR1 is MNHNS and CDR2 is SASEGT in the germline V gene. Trimming left V 6 bases short and J 1 base short, with 13 bases between. The CDR3 DNA is TGTGCCAGCAGGACGATAACGGGGAGCAATCAGCCCCAGCATTTT. This gives the protein CASRTITGSNQPQHF.

V usage is TRBV9 and J usage is TRBJ1-3; the D gene is possibly TRBD1 (5 bases). The CDR3 has 15 residues. Germline V gives CDR1 SGDLS, CDR2 YYNGEE. V lost 7 bases and J lost 0, with 14 bases in between. The CDR3 nucleotides are TGTGCCAGCGAGGGGAGGGCCGGCTCTGGAAACACCATATATTTT. Its protein product is CASEGRAGSGNTIYF.

Only a few counts were recorded for this clone. The chain employs TRBV5-1 and TRBJ1-3; 8 nucleotides align to TRBD1. In germline, CDR1 is SGHRS, CDR2 YFSETQ. The CDR3 totals 15 residues. V lost 3 bases and J lost 0; bases outside the gene matches: 2. The CDR3 sequence: CASSYGTGSGNTIYF. The CDR3 DNA reads as TGCGCCAGCAGCTACGGGACAGGCTCTGGAAACACCATATATTTT.

Concerning this clone itself: Mismatch with germline at one junction end may stem from a read error. The chain couples TRBV7-9 to TRBJ2-7; TRBD1 agrees at 8 bases. Germline V gives CDR1 SEHNR, CDR2 FQNEAQ (reference sequence). This CDR3 is built from 13 residues. CDR3 amino acids: CSSSLQGAYEQYF. The CDR3 DNA sequence: TGTTCCAGCAGCTTACAGGGGGCCTACGAGCAGTACTTC.

The chain recombines TRBV18 with TRBJ2-1, with 9 bases that match TRBD1. Germline V CDR1 and CDR2: KGHSH, LQKENI. CDR3 length: 17 residues. Germline trimming cut 4 bases from V and 6 bases from J; bases unmatched to any gene: 13. CDR3 DNA sequence: TGTGCCAGCTCACTACAACCCCCGGGACAGGGTTCCAATGAGCAGTTCTTC. Protein: CASSLQPPGQGSNEQFF.

Comments on this clone: The junction differs from germline at one of its ends, possibly a read error. The chain joins TRBV2 to TRBJ2-1; D remains unclear. CDR3 length: 14 residues. Germline CDR1 reads SNHLY; CDR2 reads FYNNEI. The CDR3 loop reads CASRLKARYNEQFF. CDR3 coding DNA: TGTGCGAGCAGGTTAAAAGCTAGGTACAATGAGCAGTTCTTC.

This chain connects TRBV2 to TRBJ1-2; the match to TRBD1 covers 9 bases. Trimming cost V 6 bases and J 3 bases; bases outside gene matches: 5. The CDR3 runs to 14 residues. Germline-derived CDR1 and CDR2 are SNHLY and FYNNEI. CDR3 bases: TGTGCCAGCAGGAACAGGGGGCTGGACTATGGCTACACCTTC. Protein: CASRNRGLDYGYTF.

CDR3 DNA sequence: TGTGCCAGCAGCTCCAAGAGCTCCTATAATTCACCCCTCCACTTT. Protein: CASSSKSSYNSPLHF. The V call is TRBV7-9, the J call TRBJ1-6; no clear D. There are 15 residues in the CDR3. The V end was cut by 4 bases, the J end by 0 bases, with 7 bases between. CDR1 is SEHNR, CDR2 FQNEAQ, per germline (reference sequence).

This clone was seen just once. The gene calls are TRBV4-2 and TRBJ2-5; D is perhaps TRBD2 (6 bases). From germline, CDR1 is LGHNA and CDR2 YNFKEQ. The CDR3 contains 14 residues. Deletions cut 1 base from V and 3 bases from J, with 9 bases between. CDR3 protein: CASSQGGGEETQYF. CDR3 in DNA: TGTGCCAGCAGCCAAGGCGGCGGGGAAGAGACCCAGTACTTC.

This clone was picked up a small number of times. The chain combines TRBV7-2 with TRBJ2-3, with 8 bases matching TRBD1. Germline loops: CDR1 SGHTA, CDR2 FQGNSA. This CDR3 has 15 amino acids. J was trimmed by 4 bases and V by 10 bases; bases with no gene match: 13. The CDR3 is CAITWTGSQSDTQYF. CDR3 nucleotide sequence: TGTGCCATCACTTGGACAGGGTCCCAGTCAGATACGCAGTATTTT.

The chain recombines TRBV30 with TRBJ2-5; 14 nucleotides line up with TRBD2. V was pared by 1 base and J by 4 bases, with 8 bases of the junction left unmatched. The CDR3 has 17 amino acids. Germline CDR1 GTSNPN, CDR2 SVGIG (reference sequence). CDR3 sequence: CAWSGAGTSGGPETQYF. The CDR3 DNA reads TGTGCCTGGAGTGGCGCCGGGACTAGCGGGGGCCCAGAGACCCAGTACTTC.

This rearrangement joins TRBV6-5 to TRBJ1-6; D unresolved. V lost 8 bases to trimming and J lost 7 bases, with 12 bases between them. Germline values: CDR1 MNHEY, CDR2 SVGAGI. The CDR3 covers 13 residues. CDR3 loop: CASAQRGNSPLHF. The CDR3 DNA follows: TGTGCCAGCGCTCAACGGGGAAATTCACCCCTCCACTTT.

This clone was picked up a small number of times. This sequence joins TRBV5-8 and TRBJ1-5; D possibly corresponds to TRBD1 (5 bases). Trimming took off 5 bases at V and 1 base at J, with 13 bases between the two ends. The CDR3 sequence is 15 residues long. Germline CDR1 SGHTS, CDR2 YDEGEE. Here the CDR3 DNA reads TGTGCCAGCAGTAAACAGGATGGGAGCAATCAGCCCCAGCATTTT. Its translation is CASSKQDGSNQPQHF. The full variable domain, completed using reference TRBV5-8 and TRBJ1-5, is EAGVTQSPTHLIKTRGQQATLRCSPISGHTSVYWYQQALGLGLQFLLWYDEGEERNRGNFPPRFSGRQFPNYSSELNVNALELEDSALYLCASSKQDGSNQPQHFGDGTRLSIL.

A single count supports this clone. The junction and the germline gene differ at one end; a read error may be behind it. Other DNA sequences of this sample code for an identical CDR3. The DNA of the CDR3 is TGCGCCAGTAGTAGCGCCCAGGCGGGGGATTACGAGCAGTACTTC. It is translated as CASSSAQAGDYEQYF. The chain is built from TRBV19 and TRBJ2-7, with 7 positions matching TRBD2. The CDR3 is 15 residues long. CDR1 LNHDA and CDR2 SQIVND come from the germline V gene (reference sequence).

The chain couples TRBV7-3 to TRBJ2-1; tentative D call: TRBD2 (6 bases). Germline values: CDR1 SGHTA, CDR2 FQGTGA. The V end lost 5 bases, the J end lost 14 bases, and 16 bases lay between the germline ends. The CDR3 contains 12 residues. The CDR3 here is CASSQSRDCKFF. CDR3 DNA: TGTGCCAGCAGCCAGAGCCGGGACTGTAAGTTCTTC.

The chain employs TRBV11-2 and TRBJ2-3; no clear D. V lost 6 bases to trimming and J lost 4 bases, with 11 bases between them. Germline CDR1 and CDR2: SGHAT and FQNNGV. This CDR3 region has 13 residues. In DNA, the CDR3 is TGTGCCAGCAGTTTATTTGGCTCAGATACGCAGTATTTT. Its translation: CASSLFGSDTQYF.

This chain uses TRBV5-4 with TRBJ2-3; 8 nucleotides agree with TRBD2. Germline CDR1 and CDR2: SGHNT and YYREEE (reference sequence). Unmatched junction bases numbered 8, after V lost 0 bases and J lost 14 bases. The CDR3 spans 13 residues. CDR3 amino acids: CASSLERGGLWYF. DNA for the CDR3: TGTGCCAGCAGCTTGGAACGGGGGGGCCTTTGGTATTTT.

This rearrangement joins TRBV11-3 to TRBJ2-7, with 7 bases fitting TRBD1. Germline V gives CDR1 SGHNT, CDR2 YENEEA. This CDR3 has 15 residues. V was clipped by 2 bases and J by 1 base; unmatched bases: 5. The CDR3 bases are TGTGCCAGCAGCTTACACAGGGGAGCGTCCTACGAGCAGTACTTC. Amino acid sequence: CASSLHRGASYEQYF.

The rearrangement uses TRBV10-1 and TRBJ1-1; D uncertain. V was trimmed by 6 bases and J by 0 bases, leaving 8 bases between them. Germline loops: CDR1 WNHNN, CDR2 SYGVQD (reference sequence). The CDR3 runs 13 residues. The CDR3 region is CASSFQMNTEAFF. The DNA for the CDR3 is TGCGCCAGCAGCTTCCAGATGAACACTGAAGCTTTCTTT.

The chain carries TRBV5-1 and TRBJ2-7; TRBD1 aligns across 8 bases. The CDR3 spans 15 residues. Germline-derived CDR1 and CDR2 are SGHRS and YFSETQ. V dropped 0 bases and J dropped 7; count of bases not matched to a gene: 9. The DNA of the CDR3 is TGCGCCAGCAGCTTGGCAAACCCAGGGGGCGGAGAGCAGTACTTC. Its translation is CASSLANPGGGEQYF.

The CDR3 sequence is CASSLETGEFYEQYF. The CDR3 nucleotides read TGCGCCAGCAGCTTGGAGACAGGTGAATTCTACGAGCAGTACTTC. The genes are TRBV5-1 and TRBJ2-7, with a tentative D call TRBD1 (6 bases). In germline, CDR1 is SGHRS, CDR2 YFSETQ. The CDR3 has 15 residues. V was shortened by 0 bases and J by 3 bases, with 13 bases between the two germline ends.

This clone was seen once. The chain is built from TRBV5-1 and TRBJ2-2; D is possibly TRBD2 (5 bases). In germline, CDR1 is SGHRS, CDR2 YFSETQ. Trimming left V 0 bases short and J 0 bases short, with 9 bases between. The CDR3 covers 16 residues. The CDR3 protein is CASSLGTEANTGELFF. The CDR3 nucleotides read TGCGCCAGCAGCTTGGGTACGGAGGCGAACACCGGGGAGCTGTTTTTT.

V gene TRBV7-3 combines with J gene TRBJ1-2, with 8 bases lining up with TRBD1. The length of the CDR3 is 14 residues. V shed 5 bases and J 4 bases; nucleotides not matched to a gene: 6. Germline V gene data show CDR1 as SGHTA and CDR2 as FQGTGA. CDR3: CASSPGQGTYGYTF. The DNA for the CDR3 is TGTGCCAGCAGCCCCGGACAGGGCACCTATGGCTACACCTTC.

The chain recombines TRBV5-6 with TRBJ2-3; D is undetermined. The germline V and J ends were trimmed by 4 bases and 5 bases, with 5 bases remaining between them. Germline CDR1 is SGHDT and CDR2 is YYEEEE. The CDR3 has 11 amino acids. The DNA for the CDR3 is TGTGCCAGCAGCCTCCGAGATACGCAGTATTTT. This gives the protein CASSLRDTQYF.

J is TRBJ1-2 and V is TRBV6-5; 7 bases are shared with TRBD1. CDR3 size: 13 residues. J lost 4 bases, V lost 6 bases, and 5 bases had no gene match. Germline CDR1 is MNHEY and CDR2 is SVGAGI. The CDR3, as DNA: TGTGCCAGCAGAGTTGACAGGGCCTATGGCTACACCTTC. Residues: CASRVDRAYGYTF.

On this clone: The sample contains more than one DNA sequence encoding this CDR3. The genes are TRBV6-5 and TRBJ2-1; 9 bases agree with TRBD2. The CDR3 is 16 amino acids. Per the germline V gene, CDR1 is MNHEY and CDR2 is SVGAGI. The trim removed 4 bases at V and 8 bases at J, leaving 12 bases unmatched. The CDR3 loop reads CASSFASGAIRYEQFF. The CDR3, as DNA: TGTGCCAGCAGTTTTGCTAGCGGGGCCATCAGGTATGAGCAGTTCTTC.

The chain links TRBV5-1 to TRBJ2-3, with 9 nucleotides matching TRBD1. The CDR3 consists of 16 residues. Trimming cost V 0 bases and J 0 bases; bases outside gene matches: 2. Germline CDR1 reads SGHRS; CDR2 reads YFSETQ. The CDR3 sequence is CASSLGTGVSTDTQYF. In DNA, the CDR3 is TGCGCCAGCAGCTTGGGGACAGGGGTGAGCACAGATACGCAGTATTTT. Full variable domain (outside the CDR3, taken from reference TRBV5-1 and TRBJ2-3): KAGVTQTPRYLIKTRGQQVTLSCSPISGHRSVSWYQQTPGQGLQFLFEYFSETQRNKGNFPGRFSGRQFSNSRSEMNVSTLELGDSALYLCASSLGTGVSTDTQYFGPGTRLTVL.

In the case of this clone: A read error may produce the germline difference seen at one junction end. The chain recombines TRBV7-9 with TRBJ1-1, with D possibly matching TRBD1 (6 bases). CDR3 size: 13 residues. Germline V gene data show CDR1 as SEHNR and CDR2 as FQNEAQ (reference sequence). The CDR3 region has the DNA TGTTCCAGCAGCTTAGAGACAGGAATTGAAGCTTTCTTT. Protein: CSSSLETGIEAFF.

The genes are TRBV2 and TRBJ2-7, with 8 nucleotides matching TRBD2. In germline, CDR1 is SNHLY, CDR2 FYNNEI. V gave up 6 bases and J gave up 3 bases; unmatched junction bases: 7. The CDR3 spans 14 residues. The CDR3 spells CASSPLAGYYEQYF. CDR3 coding DNA: TGTGCCAGCAGCCCCTTAGCGGGGTACTACGAGCAGTACTTC.